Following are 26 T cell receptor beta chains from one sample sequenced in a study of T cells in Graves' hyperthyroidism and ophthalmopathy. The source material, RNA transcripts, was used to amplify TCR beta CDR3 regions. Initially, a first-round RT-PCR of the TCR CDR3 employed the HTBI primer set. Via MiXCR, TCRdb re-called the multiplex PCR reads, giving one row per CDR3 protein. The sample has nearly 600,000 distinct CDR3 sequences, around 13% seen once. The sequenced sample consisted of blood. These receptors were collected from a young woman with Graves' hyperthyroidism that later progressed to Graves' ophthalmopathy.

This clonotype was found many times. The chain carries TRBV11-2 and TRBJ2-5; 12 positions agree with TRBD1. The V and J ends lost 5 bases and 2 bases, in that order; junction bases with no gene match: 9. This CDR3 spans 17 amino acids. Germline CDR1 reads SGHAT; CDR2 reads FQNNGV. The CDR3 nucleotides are TGTGCCAGCAGCAGAGGGGGGACAGGGGGCGTTCAAGAGACCCAGTACTTC. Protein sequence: CASSRGGTGGVQETQYF.

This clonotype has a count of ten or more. CDR3: CASSSGDLSTDTQYF. The CDR3 DNA reads TGTGCCAGCAGTTCCGGGGACCTGAGCACAGATACGCAGTATTTT. The chain joins TRBV12-3 or TRBV12-4 to TRBJ2-3; D is perhaps TRBD1 or TRBD2 (5 bases each). The germline V and J ends were trimmed by 4 bases and 0 bases, with 11 bases remaining between them. The CDR3 has 15 amino acids.

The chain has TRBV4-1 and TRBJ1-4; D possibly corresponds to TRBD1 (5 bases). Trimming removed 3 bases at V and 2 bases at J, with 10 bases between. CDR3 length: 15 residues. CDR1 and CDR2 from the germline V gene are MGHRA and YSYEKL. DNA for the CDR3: TGCGCCAGCAGCCAGGCTGGGGGGACTAATGAAAAACTGTTTTTT. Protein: CASSQAGGTNEKLFF.

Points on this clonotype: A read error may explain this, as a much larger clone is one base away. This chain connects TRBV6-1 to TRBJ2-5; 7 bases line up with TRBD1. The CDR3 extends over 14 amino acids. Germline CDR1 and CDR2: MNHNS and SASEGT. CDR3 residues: CVSKPGGSQETQYF. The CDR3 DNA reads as TGTGTCAGTAAGCCAGGGGGTTCTCAAGAGACCCAGTACTTC.

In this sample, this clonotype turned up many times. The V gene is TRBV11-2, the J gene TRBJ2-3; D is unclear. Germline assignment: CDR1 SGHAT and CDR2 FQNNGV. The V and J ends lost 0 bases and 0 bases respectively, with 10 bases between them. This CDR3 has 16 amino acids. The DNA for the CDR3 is TGTGCCAGCAGCTTAGATGGCCCGTTTAGCACAGATACGCAGTATTTT. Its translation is CASSLDGPFSTDTQYF.

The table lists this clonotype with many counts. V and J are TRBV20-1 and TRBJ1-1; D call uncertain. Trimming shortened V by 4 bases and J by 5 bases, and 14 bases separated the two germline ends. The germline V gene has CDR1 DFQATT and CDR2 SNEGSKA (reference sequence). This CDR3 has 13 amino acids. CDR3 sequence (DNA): TGCAGTGCTACCCTCGAGAGAGATACTGAAGCTTTCTTT. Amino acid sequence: CSATLERDTEAFF.

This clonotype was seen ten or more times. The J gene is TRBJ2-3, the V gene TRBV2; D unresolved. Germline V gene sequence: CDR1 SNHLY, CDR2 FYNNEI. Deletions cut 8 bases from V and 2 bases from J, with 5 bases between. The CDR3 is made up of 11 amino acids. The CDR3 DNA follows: TGTGCCAGCTGGGTCACAGATACGCAGTATTTT. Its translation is CASWVTDTQYF.

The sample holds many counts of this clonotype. CDR3 sequence (DNA): TGTGCCAGCAGCTTAGCCCTAGATGAAGCTTTCTTT. It translates to CASSLALDEAFF. V is TRBV7-9 and J is TRBJ1-1; D gene ambiguous. Between the trimmed V and J ends, which lost 0 bases and 7 bases, there was a span of 6 bases. Germline CDR1 SEHNR, CDR2 FQNEAQ (reference sequence). CDR3 size: 12 residues.

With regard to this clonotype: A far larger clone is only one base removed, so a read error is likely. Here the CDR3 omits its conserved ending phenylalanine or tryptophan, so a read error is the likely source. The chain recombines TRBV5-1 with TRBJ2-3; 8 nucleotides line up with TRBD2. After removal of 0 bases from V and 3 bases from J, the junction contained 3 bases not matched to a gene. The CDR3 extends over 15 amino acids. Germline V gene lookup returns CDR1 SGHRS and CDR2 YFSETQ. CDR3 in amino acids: CASSLAASGTDTQYL. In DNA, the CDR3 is TGCGCCAGCAGCTTGGCGGCTAGCGGGACAGATACGCAGTATCTT.

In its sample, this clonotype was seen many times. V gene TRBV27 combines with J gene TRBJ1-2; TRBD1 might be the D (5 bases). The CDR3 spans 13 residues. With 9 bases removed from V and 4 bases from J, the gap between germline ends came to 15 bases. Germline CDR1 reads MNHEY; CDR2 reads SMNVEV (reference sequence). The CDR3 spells CASSEGAAYGYTF. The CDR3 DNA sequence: TGTGCCAGTTCAGAAGGGGCAGCCTATGGCTACACCTTC.

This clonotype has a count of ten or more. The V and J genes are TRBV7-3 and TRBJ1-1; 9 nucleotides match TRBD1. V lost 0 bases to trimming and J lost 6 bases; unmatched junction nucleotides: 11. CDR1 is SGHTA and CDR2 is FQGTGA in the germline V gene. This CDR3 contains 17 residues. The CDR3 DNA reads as TGTGCCAGCAGCTTAACCCAAGCTAGGACAGGGGATGCTGAAGCTTTCTTT. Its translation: CASSLTQARTGDAEAFF.

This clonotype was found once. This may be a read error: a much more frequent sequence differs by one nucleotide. CDR3 protein: CASSPSGRNEQYF. The DNA of the CDR3 is TGTGCCAGCAGCCCTAGCGGGAGGAACGAGCAGTACTTC. The rearrangement joins TRBV5-4 to TRBJ2-7; 11 bases match TRBD2. This CDR3 contains 13 residues. CDR1 is SGHNT and CDR2 is YYREEE in the germline V gene (reference sequence). J gave up 5 bases and V 4 bases, and 2 bases lay outside the gene matches.

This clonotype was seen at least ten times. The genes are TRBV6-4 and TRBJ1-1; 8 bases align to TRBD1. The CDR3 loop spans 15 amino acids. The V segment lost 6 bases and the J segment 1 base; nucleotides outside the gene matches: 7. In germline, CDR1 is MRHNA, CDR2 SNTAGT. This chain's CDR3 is CASRLRGRSNTEAFF. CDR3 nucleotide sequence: TGTGCCAGCAGACTCAGGGGGCGATCGAACACTGAAGCTTTCTTT.

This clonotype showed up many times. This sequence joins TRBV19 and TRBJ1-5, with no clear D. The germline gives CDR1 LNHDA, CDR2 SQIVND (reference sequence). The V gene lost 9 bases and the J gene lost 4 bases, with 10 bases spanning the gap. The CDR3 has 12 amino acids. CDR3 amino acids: CASNPLNQPQHF. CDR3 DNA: TGTGCCAGCAACCCCCTAAATCAGCCCCAGCATTTT.

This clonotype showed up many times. The CDR3 DNA is TGTGCCAGCAGTCCGACAGAAAGCATCTATAATTCACCCCTCCACTTT. Its translation is CASSPTESIYNSPLHF. The chain is built from TRBV28 and TRBJ1-6, with D perhaps matching TRBD1 (5 bases). Germline CDR1 MDHEN, CDR2 SYDVKM. CDR3 length equals 16 residues. The V end was cut by 5 bases, the J end by 3 bases, with 14 bases between.

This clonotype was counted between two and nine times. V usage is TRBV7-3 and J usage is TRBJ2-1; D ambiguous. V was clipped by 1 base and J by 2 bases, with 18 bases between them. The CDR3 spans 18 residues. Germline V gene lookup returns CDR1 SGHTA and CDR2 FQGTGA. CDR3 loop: CASSLIPQRANPYNEQFF. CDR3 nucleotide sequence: TGTGCCAGCAGCTTAATCCCGCAAAGAGCGAACCCCTACAATGAGCAGTTCTTC.

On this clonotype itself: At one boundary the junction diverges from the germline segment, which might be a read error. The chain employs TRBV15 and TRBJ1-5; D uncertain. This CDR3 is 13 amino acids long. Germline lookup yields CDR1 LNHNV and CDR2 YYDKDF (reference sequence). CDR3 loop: CATSGDSGQPQHF. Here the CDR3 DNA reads TGTGCCACCAGCGGAGATTCGGGTCAGCCCCAGCATTTT.

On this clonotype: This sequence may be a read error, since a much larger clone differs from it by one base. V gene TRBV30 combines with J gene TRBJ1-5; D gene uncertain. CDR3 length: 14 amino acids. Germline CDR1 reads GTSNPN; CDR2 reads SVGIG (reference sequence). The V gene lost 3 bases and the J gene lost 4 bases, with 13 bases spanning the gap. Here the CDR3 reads CAWRKGSRNQPQHF. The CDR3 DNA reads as TGTGCCTGGAGGAAGGGTTCTAGGAATCAGCCCCAGCATTTT.

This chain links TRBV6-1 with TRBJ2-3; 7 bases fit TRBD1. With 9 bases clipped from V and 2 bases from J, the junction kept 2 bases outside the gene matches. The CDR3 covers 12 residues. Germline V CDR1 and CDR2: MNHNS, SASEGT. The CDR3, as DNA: TGTGCCAGTACAGGGGACACAGATACGCAGTATTTT. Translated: CASTGDTDTQYF.

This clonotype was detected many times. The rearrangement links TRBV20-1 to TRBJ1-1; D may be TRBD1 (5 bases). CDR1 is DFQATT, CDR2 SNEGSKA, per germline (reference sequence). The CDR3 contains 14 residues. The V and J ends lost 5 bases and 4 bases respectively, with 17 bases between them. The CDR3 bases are TGCAGTGCTCGTCCCGGGACCTTGTCCACTGAAGCTTTCTTT. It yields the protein CSARPGTLSTEAFF.

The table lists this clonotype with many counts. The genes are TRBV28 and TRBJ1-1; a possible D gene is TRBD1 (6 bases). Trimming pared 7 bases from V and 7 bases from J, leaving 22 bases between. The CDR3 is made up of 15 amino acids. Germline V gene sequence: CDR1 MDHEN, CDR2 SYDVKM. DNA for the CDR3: TGTGCCAGCACTCCGACGGGGACACCAAAACTTGAAGCTTTCTTT. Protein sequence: CASTPTGTPKLEAFF.

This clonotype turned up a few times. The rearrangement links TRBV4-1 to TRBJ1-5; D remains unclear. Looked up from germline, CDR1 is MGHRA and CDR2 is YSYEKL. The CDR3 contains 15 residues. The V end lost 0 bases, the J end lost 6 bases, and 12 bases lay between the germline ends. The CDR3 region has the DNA TGCGCCAGCAGCCAAGATTCGGGGTCAGGTCAGCCCCAGCATTTT. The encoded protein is CASSQDSGSGQPQHF.

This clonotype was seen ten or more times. For the CDR3, the DNA is TGCAGCGTGCAAGTCGGTGACTACGAGCAGTACTTC. The encoded protein is CSVQVGDYEQYF. V and J are TRBV29-1 and TRBJ2-7; D is unclear. The V gene's germline CDR1 is SQVTM and CDR2 ANQGSEA. V was clipped by 6 bases and J by 3 bases, with 12 bases between them. CDR3 size: 12 residues.

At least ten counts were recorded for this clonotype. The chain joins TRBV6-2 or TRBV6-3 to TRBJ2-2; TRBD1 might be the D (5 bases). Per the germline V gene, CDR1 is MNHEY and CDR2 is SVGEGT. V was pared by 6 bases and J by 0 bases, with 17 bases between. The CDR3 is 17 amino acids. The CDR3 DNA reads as TGTGCCAGCAGCCCGACCGACAGCACCGCGAACACCGGGGAGCTGTTTTTT. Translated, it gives CASSPTDSTANTGELFF.

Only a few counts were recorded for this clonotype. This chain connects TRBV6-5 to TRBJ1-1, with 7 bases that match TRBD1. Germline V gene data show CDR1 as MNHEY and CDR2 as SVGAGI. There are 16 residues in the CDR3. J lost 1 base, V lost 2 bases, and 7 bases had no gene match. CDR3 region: CASSYLQRDRNTEAFF. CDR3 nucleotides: TGTGCCAGCAGTTACCTGCAACGGGACAGGAACACTGAAGCTTTCTTT.

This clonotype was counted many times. Here the CDR3 DNA reads TGCAGCGTTGAATACAGTACCAACACTGAAGCTTTCTTT. Translation: CSVEYSTNTEAFF. V usage is TRBV29-1 and J usage is TRBJ1-1; D unresolved. This CDR3 has 13 residues. Trimming removed 2 bases at V and 2 bases at J, with 9 bases between. Germline values: CDR1 SQVTM, CDR2 ANQGSEA. The full variable domain, in which reference TRBV29-1 and TRBJ1-1 provide the parts outside the CDR3, is SAVISQKPSRDICQRGTSLTIQCQVDSQVTMMFWYRQQPGQSLTLIATANQGSEATYESGFVIDKFPISRPNLTFSTLTVSNMSPEDSSIYLCSVEYSTNTEAFFGQGTRLTVV.